A single sample gave rise to the 8 T cell receptor beta chains below, sequenced in a study of cytomegalovirus exposure and HLA in healthy donors. TCRdb's table, derived via immunoSEQ multiplex PCR, lists solely in-frame clones and lacks some. The sample lists roughly 52,000 clones; roughly 93% were seen once. Specimen: PBMCs. These TCRs come from a woman aged 18-35 years in good health and CMV-seropositive.

The rearrangement joins TRBV18 to TRBJ2-7, with 8 bases matching TRBD2. The CDR3 is 15 residues long. Germline assignment: CDR1 KGHSH and CDR2 LQKENI. Losses at the gene ends were 3 bases for V and 0 bases for J; bases not matched to a gene: 4. The CDR3 sequence is CASSPSSGGSYEQYF. DNA of the CDR3: TGTGCCAGCTCACCTTCAAGCGGGGGCTCCTACGAGCAGTACTTC.

The rearrangement links TRBV7-3 to TRBJ2-2; possibly TRBD2 for D (5 bases). Germline V CDR1 and CDR2: SGHTA, FQGTGA. The ends were cut back, 5 bases at V and 6 bases at J, with 13 bases in the middle. The CDR3 length is 14 residues. CDR3 amino acids: CASSPPRGPGELFF. In nucleotides, the CDR3 is TGTGCCAGCAGCCCCCCGCGAGGGCCCGGGGAGCTGTTTTTT.

This chain uses TRBV19 with TRBJ1-6, with 10 bases fitting TRBD1. Germline lookup yields CDR1 LNHDA and CDR2 SQIVND (reference sequence). V gave up 9 bases and J gave up 6 bases; unmatched junction bases: 2. The CDR3 runs 13 residues. The CDR3 is CASGDRGNSPLHF. DNA for the CDR3: TGTGCCAGCGGGGACAGGGGTAATTCACCCCTCCACTTT.

The chain has TRBV18 and TRBJ1-5; weak D call: TRBD1 (6 bases). The CDR3 extends over 15 amino acids. Germline V gene data show CDR1 as KGHSH and CDR2 as LQKENI. V shed 5 bases and J shed 5 bases, with 16 bases lying between them. The CDR3 loop reads CASSSYQGSDQPQHF. CDR3 DNA sequence: TGTGCCAGCTCATCCTACCAGGGGTCCGATCAGCCCCAGCATTTT.

The sample holds one count of this clone. This chain joins TRBV4-3 and TRBJ1-2, with 9 bases identical to TRBD1. V lost 0 bases, J lost 2 bases, and 7 bases stayed unmatched. The CDR3 is 17 amino acids. CDR1 LGHNA and CDR2 YSLEER come from the germline V gene. The CDR3 here is CASSQERTGVRNYGYTF. The CDR3 bases are TGCGCCAGCAGCCAAGAAAGGACAGGGGTTCGCAACTATGGCTACACCTTC.

The chain has TRBV18 and TRBJ1-1; 10 bases line up with TRBD1. This CDR3 spans 15 amino acids. V dropped 3 bases and J dropped 7; count of bases not matched to a gene: 8. Germline CDR1 is KGHSH and CDR2 is LQKENI. In DNA, the CDR3 is TGTGCCAGCTCACCCCCGGGACAGGGGATTCGTGAAGCTTTCTTT. It is translated as CASSPPGQGIREAFF. Filled out from reference TRBV18 and TRBJ1-1, the complete variable domain reads NAGVMQNPRHLVRRRGQEARLRCSPMKGHSHVYWYRQLPEEGLKFMVYLQKENIIDESGMPKERFSAEFPKEGPSILRIQQVVRGDSAAYFCASSPPGQGIREAFFGQGTRLTVV.

V usage is TRBV28 and J usage is TRBJ1-1; no clear D. Germline V gene sequence: CDR1 MDHEN, CDR2 SYDVKM. The CDR3 has 15 amino acids. Trimming took 6 bases from V and 0 from J, leaving 14 bases between them. CDR3 bases: TGTGCCAGCAGCTCCGCCGGGATTATGAACACTGAAGCTTTCTTT. Its translation is CASSSAGIMNTEAFF.

The V call is TRBV11-2, the J call TRBJ2-5; TRBD2 aligns across 10 bases. The CDR3 totals 16 residues. The germline CDR1 and CDR2 sequences are SGHAT and FQNNGV. V gave up 4 bases and J gave up 0 bases; unmatched junction bases: 5. The CDR3 region is CASSSQRGGYQETQYF. The CDR3 coding sequence is TGTGCCAGCAGCTCTCAGCGGGGGGGTTACCAAGAGACCCAGTACTTC. The full variable domain, its missing parts supplied by reference TRBV11-2 and TRBJ2-5, is EAGVAQSPRYKIIEKRQSVAFWCNPISGHATLYWYQQILGQGPKLLIQFQNNGVVDDSQLPKDRFSAERLKGVDSTLKIQPAKLEDSAVYLCASSSQRGGYQETQYFGPGTRLLVL.